This TCR beta chain was identified in a study of naive and memory T cell subsets. Ligated cDNA underwent four rounds of PCR with nested alpha and beta constant region primers and SP2. Alpha and beta constant region primers primed reverse transcription for blood and skin samples. One entry per CDR3 protein results from TCRdb running MiXCR on the 5' RACE reads. Counted here are around 56,000 distinct CDR3 sequences, around 7.3% occurring once; the ten biggest clones make up about 8.9%. This clonotype was picked up a small number of times. What it binds is unknown. This CDR3 has 15 amino acids. The V and J ends lost 8 bases and 5 bases respectively, with 20 bases between them. Germline assignment: CDR1 SNHLY and CDR2 FYNNEI. Notes on the study in general: Potentially, T cell activation and differentiation skew this RNA-based measurement.

A UMI-containing oligonucleotide was joined by 3' ligation to the TCR cDNA template. RNA was extracted from 2.5 ml of whole blood of healthy adults. Cells were not sorted; total RNA input targeted roughly 1 to 1000 ng. The V and J genes are TRBV2 and TRBJ2-3, with a weak D call TRBD1 (7 bases). The TCR comes from a female donor in good health. The CDR3 is CASRRDSLGGDTQYF. The CDR3 nucleotides read TGTGCCAGCCGGAGGGACAGTCTCGGAGGAGATACGCAGTATTTT.